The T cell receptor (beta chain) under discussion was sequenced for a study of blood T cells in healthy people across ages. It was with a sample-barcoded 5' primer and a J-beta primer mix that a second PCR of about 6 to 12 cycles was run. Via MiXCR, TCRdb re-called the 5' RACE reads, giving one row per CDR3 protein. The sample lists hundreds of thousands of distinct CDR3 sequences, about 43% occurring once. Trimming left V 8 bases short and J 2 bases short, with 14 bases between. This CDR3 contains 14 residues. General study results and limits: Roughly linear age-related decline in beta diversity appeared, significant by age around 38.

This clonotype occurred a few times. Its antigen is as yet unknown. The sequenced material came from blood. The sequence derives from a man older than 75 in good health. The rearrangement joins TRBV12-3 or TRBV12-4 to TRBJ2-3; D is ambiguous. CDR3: CASRSRVNTDTQYF. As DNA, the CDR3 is TGTGCCAGCCGCTCCCGGGTTAACACAGATACGCAGTATTTT.